This T cell receptor beta chain emerged from a study of T cells after posttransplantation cyclophosphamide. Germline V CDR1 and CDR2: SGHNT, YENEEA. Deletions cut 0 bases from V and 14 bases from J, with 25 bases between. This CDR3 has 16 residues. With regard to this clone: Its antigen is not known.

Busulfan-fludarabine conditioning, marrow transplant, and cyclophosphamide on days +3 and +4 were administered. The assay was immunoSEQ multiplex PCR, and TCRdb's table has in-frame clones only and misses some. The sample comprises 7,000 to 9,000 clones, 85% to 90% of which are singletons, and approximately 25% rests with the top ten. General study points: Later post-transplant blood repertoires were often dominated by donor CD8+ memory clones. Recipient CMV seropositivity and CMV reactivation strongly tracked TRB clonality. Skin or GI-infiltrating T cells shared few TRB sequences with blood.

Sequences were derived from PBMCs, sampled after allogeneic stem cell transplant with posttransplant cyclophosphamide. The chain joins TRBV11-3 to TRBJ1-2, with D tentatively TRBD1 (6 bases). This sequence was found in a female patient aged 35-55 years who received an allogeneic stem cell transplant from an unrelated donor, was CMV-positive, and had no GVHD. A subset of T cells may come from the graft donor. CDR3 region: CASSLERQGHLQVGTF. CDR3 DNA: TGTGCCAGCAGCTTAGAGCGGCAGGGGCATCTTCAGGTTGGGACCTTC.